This T cell receptor beta chain was captured by sequencing in a study of T cell responses to AZD1222 COVID-19 vaccine. Assay used: immunoSEQ multiplex PCR; TCRdb lists only in-frame clones, some missing. The sample records 130,000 to 150,000 clones, around 90% being singletons. The CDR3 totals 15 residues. Germline V gene lookup returns CDR1 MNHEY and CDR2 SVGAGI. The V segment lost 4 bases and the J segment 6 bases; nucleotides outside the gene matches: 8. This sequence originates from an adult in good health. The chain recombines TRBV6-5 with TRBJ1-5; 8 bases align to TRBD1. The sample was peripheral blood, taken on day 0 of AZD1222 vaccination. DNA of the CDR3: TGTGCCAGCAGTTCGACAGGGGACCGGGGTCAGCCCCAGCATTTT. As protein: CASSSTGDRGQPQHF.